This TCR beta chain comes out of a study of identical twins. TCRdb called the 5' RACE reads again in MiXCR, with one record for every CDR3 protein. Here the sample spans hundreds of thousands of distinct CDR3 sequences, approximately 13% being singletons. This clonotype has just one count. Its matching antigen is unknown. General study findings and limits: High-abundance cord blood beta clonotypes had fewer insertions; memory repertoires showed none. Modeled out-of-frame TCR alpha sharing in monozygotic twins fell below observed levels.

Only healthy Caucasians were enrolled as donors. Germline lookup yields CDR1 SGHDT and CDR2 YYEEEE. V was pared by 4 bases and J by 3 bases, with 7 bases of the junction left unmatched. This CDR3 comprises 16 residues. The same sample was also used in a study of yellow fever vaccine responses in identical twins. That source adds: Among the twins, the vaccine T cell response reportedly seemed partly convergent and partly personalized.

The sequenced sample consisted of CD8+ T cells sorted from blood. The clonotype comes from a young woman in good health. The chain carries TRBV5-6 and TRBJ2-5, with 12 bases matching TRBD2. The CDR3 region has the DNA TGTGCCAGCAGCAGGACTAGCGGGGCGACGGAAGAGACCCAGTACTTC. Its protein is CASSRTSGATEETQYF.